This T cell receptor beta chain comes out of a study of radiation and T cells in renal cell carcinoma. Time point described: baseline pretreatment blood. Treatment denoted: 15 Gy SBRT to primary tumor, nephrectomy 4 weeks later. Blood was sampled at baseline, 2 weeks and 4 weeks after SBRT. The patient's renal cell carcinoma had clear cell pathology. This clone came up a few times. Method: immunoSEQ multiplex PCR; TCRdb's copy keeps in-frame clones and lacks some. The table includes about 59,000 clones, roughly 79% detected once. Germline V gives CDR1 SGHRS, CDR2 YFSETQ. V was pared by 4 bases and J by 8 bases, with 15 bases between. This CDR3 spans 14 amino acids.

This sample comprised blood, obtained from a patient whose treatment included radiotherapy and nephrectomy. This chain links TRBV5-1 with TRBJ2-2; D is possibly TRBD2 (5 bases). The sequence derives from a man aged 55-75 years with renal cell carcinoma. This CDR3 is CASSERYTEGELFF. The CDR3 region has the DNA TGCGCCAGCAGCGAGCGGTATACCGAGGGGGAGCTGTTTTTT.